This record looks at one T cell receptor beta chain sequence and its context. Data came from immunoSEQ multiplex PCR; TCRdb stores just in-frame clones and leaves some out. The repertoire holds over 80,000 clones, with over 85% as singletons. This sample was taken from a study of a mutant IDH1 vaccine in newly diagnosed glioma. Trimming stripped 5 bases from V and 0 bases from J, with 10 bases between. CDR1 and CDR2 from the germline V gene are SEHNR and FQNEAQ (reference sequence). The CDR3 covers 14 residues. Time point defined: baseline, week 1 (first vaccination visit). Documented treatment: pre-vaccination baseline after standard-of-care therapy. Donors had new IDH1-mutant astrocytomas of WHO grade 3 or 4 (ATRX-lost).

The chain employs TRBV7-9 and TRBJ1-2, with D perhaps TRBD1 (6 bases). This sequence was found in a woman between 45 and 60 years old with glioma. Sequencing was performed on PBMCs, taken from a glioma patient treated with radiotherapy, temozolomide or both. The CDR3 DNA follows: TGTGCCAGCAGCCCGACAGGTACTAACTATGGCTACACCTTC. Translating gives CASSPTGTNYGYTF.